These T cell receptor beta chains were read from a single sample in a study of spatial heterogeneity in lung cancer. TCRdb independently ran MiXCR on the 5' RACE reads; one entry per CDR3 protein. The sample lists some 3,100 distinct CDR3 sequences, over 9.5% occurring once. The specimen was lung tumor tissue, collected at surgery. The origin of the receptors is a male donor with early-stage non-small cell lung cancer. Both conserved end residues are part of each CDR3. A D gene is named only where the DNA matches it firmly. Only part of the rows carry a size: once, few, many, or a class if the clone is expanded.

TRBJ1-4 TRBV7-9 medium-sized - TGTGCCAGCAGCTTAGCGTTGGAGGATAGTGAAAAACTGTTTTTT CASSLALEDSEKLFF
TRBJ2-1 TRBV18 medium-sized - TGTGCCAGCTCACCAATCGGGGTCGATGAGCAGTTCTTC CASSPIGVDEQFF
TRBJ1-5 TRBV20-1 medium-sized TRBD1 TGCCTTAGGACAGGACGCAATCAGCCCCAGCATTTT CLRTGRNQPQHF
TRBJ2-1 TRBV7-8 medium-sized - TGTGCCAGCAGCTTCGGGATTAACAATGAGCAGTTCTTC CASSFGINNEQFF
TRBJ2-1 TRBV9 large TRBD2 TGTGCCAGCAGCGACGAGCGGGGGGGCCGCTCTGAGCAGTTCTTC CASSDERGGRSEQFF
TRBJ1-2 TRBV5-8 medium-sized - TGTGCCAGCAGCTCCAGCTTAGCTAACTATGGCTACACCTTC CASSSSLANYGYTF
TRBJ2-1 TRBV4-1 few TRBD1 TGCGCCAGTTCAAGGGGGACAGGGGTCTACAATGAGCAGTTCTTC CASSRGTGVYNEQFF
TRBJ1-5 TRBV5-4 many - TGTGCCAGCAGCAAAAACCAGGGTCCCCAGCATTTT CASSKNQGPQHF
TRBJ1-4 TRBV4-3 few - TGCGCCAGCAGCCAAGACCCCCCGCCCTCAACTAATGAAAAACTGTTTTTT CASSQDPPPSTNEKLFF
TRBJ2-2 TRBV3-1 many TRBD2 TGTGCCAGCAGCCAAGCTCGGACACGACTAGCGGGGGAAGACACCGGGGAGCTGTTTTTT CASSQARTRLAGEDTGELFF
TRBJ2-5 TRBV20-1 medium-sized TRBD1 TGCAGTGCGGAGACCCCCAGGGGGCGGTCAGAGACCCAGTACTTC CSAETPRGRSETQYF
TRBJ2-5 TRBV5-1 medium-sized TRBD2 TGCGCCAGCGGGGAGGGGACCCAAGAGACCCAGTACTTC CASGEGTQETQYF
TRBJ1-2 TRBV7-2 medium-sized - TGTGCCAGCAGCCCCGACCAGAACTATGGCTACACCTTC CASSPDQNYGYTF
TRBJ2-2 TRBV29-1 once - TGCAGCGTCTCCCCTATATACACCGGGGAGCTGTTTTTT CSVSPIYTGELFF
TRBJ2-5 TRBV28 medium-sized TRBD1 TGTGCCAGCAGTTGGGACAGAGAGACCCAGTACTTC CASSWDRETQYF
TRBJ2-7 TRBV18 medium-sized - TGTGCCAGCTCACCACTACCCGGCGGCGAGCAGTACTTC CASSPLPGGEQYF
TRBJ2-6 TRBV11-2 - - TGTGCCAGCAGCTTTCGACAGGTTGGGGCCAACGTCCTGACTTTC CASSFRQVGANVLTF
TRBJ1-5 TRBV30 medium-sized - TGTGCCTGGAGTGTATACGGGAGTGGGAATCAGCCCCAGCATTTT CAWSVYGSGNQPQHF
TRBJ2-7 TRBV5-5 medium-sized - TGTGCCAGCAGCGGGGGCGGCGGGGCCGCCTACGAGCAGTACTTC CASSGGGGAAYEQYF
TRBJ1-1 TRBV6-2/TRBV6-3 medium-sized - TGTGCCAGCAGTCACCTACTTCGGGGGATGAACACTGAAGCTTTCTTT CASSHLLRGMNTEAFF
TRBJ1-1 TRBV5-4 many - TGTGCCAGCAGCTTGGTGGGCGAGGGGAACACTGAAGCTTTCTTT CASSLVGEGNTEAFF
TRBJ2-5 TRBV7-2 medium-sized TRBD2 TGTGCCAGCAGCGTGGGTTGGGGGGGAAACCGAGAGACCCAGTACTTC CASSVGWGGNRETQYF
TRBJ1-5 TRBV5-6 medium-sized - TGTGCCAGCAGCGCGGGGCGCGGGGTCCAACAGCCCCAGCATTTT CASSAGRGVQQPQHF
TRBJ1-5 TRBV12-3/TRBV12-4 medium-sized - TGTGCCAGCAGCACCCGCGAGGGCTTGTATAGCAATCAGCCCCAGCATTTT CASSTREGLYSNQPQHF
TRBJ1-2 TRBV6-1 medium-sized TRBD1 TGTGCCAGCACCCCCTGGGGGACAGGGACTAACTATGGCTACACCTTC CASTPWGTGTNYGYTF
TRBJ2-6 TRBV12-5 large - TGTGCTAGTGGTTTGGTACTTGCCGCGGGCTCTGGGGCCAACGTCCTGACTTTC CASGLVLAAGSGANVLTF